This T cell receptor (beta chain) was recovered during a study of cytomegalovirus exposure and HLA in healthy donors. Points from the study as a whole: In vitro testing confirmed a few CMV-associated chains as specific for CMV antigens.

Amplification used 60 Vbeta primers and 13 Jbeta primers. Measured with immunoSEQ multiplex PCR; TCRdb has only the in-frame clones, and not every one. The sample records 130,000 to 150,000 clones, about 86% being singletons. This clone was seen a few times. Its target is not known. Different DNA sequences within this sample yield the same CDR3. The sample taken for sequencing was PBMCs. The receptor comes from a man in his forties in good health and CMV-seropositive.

CDR3 residues: CASSEAGGGQRETQYF. Here the CDR3 DNA reads TGTGCCAGCAGTGAAGCCGGGGGGGGACAGAGGGAGACCCAGTACTTC. V usage is TRBV2 and J usage is TRBJ2-5, with D perhaps TRBD2 (8 bases). The CDR3 contains 16 residues. V lost 0 bases to trimming and J lost 5 bases, with 16 bases between them. Germline CDR1 and CDR2: SNHLY and FYNNEI.